This TCR beta chain is drawn from a study of T cells in Graves' hyperthyroidism and ophthalmopathy. This clonotype has a count of ten or more. Fresh peripheral blood, approximately 10 ml, yielded the PBMCs. There were TCR beta CDR3 regions amplified from RNA transcripts. Primed by the HTBI set, a first-round RT-PCR was run on the TCR CDR3. TCRdb analysed the multiplex PCR reads with MiXCR anew, one entry per CDR3 protein. The sample lists around 100,000 distinct CDR3 sequences; 47% were seen once. The CDR3 runs to 14 residues. Germline values: CDR1 SGDLS, CDR2 YYNGEE. Unmatched junction bases numbered 2, after V lost 0 bases and J lost 2 bases.

The TCR originated in a man between 40 and 49 years old with Graves' hyperthyroidism. V and J are TRBV9 and TRBJ2-7, with 7 bases identical to TRBD2. Material: blood. This CDR3 is CASSVDGGAYEQYF. Written as DNA, the CDR3 is TGTGCCAGCAGCGTAGATGGGGGGGCCTACGAGCAGTACTTC.